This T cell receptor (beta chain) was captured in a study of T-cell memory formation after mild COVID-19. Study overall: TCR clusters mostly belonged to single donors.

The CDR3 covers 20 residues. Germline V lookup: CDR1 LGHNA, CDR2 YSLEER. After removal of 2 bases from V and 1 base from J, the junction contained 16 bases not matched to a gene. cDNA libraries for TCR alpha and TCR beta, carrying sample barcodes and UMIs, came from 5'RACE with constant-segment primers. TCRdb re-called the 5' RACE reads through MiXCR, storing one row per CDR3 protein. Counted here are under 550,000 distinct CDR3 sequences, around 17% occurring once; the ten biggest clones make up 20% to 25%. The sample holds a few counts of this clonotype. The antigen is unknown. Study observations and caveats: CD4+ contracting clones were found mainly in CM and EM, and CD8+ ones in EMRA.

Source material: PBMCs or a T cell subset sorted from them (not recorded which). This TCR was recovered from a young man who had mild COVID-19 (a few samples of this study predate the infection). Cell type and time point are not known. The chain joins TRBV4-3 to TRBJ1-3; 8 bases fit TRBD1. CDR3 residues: CASSQIGPARDRRSGNTIYF. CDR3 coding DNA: TGCGCCAGCAGCCAAATAGGACCGGCACGGGACAGGCGGTCTGGAAACACCATATATTTT.